By share, the clone carrying this TCR beta chain counts as medium-sized (0.01 to 0.1%). V lost 0 bases, J lost 3 bases, and 6 bases stayed unmatched. The CDR3 covers 17 residues. This entry comes from a study of response to subunit inactivated influenza vaccine. TCRdb re-analysed the RT-PCR reads in MiXCR, keeping a single row per CDR3 protein. The table has some 150,000 distinct CDR3 sequences, more than 10% seen once. This sample was also put to use in a study of T cells expressing NK-cell markers. As reported in that work: Template switching by 5'RACE with UMIs generated the TCR beta cDNA. The TCR beta repertoires originated in sorted CD3+CD56+NKG2C+, CD3+CD56+NKG2C- and CD3+CD56-NKG2C+ T cells. One of eight sequenced donors was HCMV-seronegative; the other seven were seropositive. Where a few donors were concerned, these clonotypes also led the CD3+CD56-NKG2C+ fraction.

The TCR comes from a man aged 50 or older who received an inactivated influenza vaccine. This specimen consisted of CD8+ T cells sorted from PBMCs, obtained 12 days after vaccination. The chain joins TRBV12-3 or TRBV12-4 to TRBJ2-3, with TRBD1 matching over 10 bases. The CDR3: CASSLALWDRGTDTQYF. The CDR3 DNA sequence: TGTGCCAGCAGTTTAGCGCTCTGGGACAGGGGAACAGATACGCAGTATTTT.